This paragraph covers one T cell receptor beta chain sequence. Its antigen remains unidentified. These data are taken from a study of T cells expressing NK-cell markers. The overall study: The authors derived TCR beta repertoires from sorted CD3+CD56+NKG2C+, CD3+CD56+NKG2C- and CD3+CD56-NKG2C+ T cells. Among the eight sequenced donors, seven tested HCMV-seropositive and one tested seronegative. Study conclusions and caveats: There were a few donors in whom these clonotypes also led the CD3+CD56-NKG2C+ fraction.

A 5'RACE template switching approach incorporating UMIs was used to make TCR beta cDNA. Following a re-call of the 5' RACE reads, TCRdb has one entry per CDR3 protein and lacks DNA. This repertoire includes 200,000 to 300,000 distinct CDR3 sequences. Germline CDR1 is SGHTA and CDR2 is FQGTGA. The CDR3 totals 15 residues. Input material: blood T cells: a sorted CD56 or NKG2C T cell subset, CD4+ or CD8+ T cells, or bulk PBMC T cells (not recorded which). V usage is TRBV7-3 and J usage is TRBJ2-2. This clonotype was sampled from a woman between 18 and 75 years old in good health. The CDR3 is CASSSRVENTGELFF.